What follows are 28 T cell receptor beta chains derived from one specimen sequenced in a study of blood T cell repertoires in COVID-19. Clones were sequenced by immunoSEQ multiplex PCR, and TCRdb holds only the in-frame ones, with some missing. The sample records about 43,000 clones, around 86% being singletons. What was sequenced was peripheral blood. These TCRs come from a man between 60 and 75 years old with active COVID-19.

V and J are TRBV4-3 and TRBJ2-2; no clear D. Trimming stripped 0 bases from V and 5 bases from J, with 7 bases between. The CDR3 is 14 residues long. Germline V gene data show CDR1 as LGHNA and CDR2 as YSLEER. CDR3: CASSQDLGTGELFF. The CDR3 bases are TGCGCCAGCAGCCAAGATCTAGGAACCGGGGAGCTGTTTTTT.

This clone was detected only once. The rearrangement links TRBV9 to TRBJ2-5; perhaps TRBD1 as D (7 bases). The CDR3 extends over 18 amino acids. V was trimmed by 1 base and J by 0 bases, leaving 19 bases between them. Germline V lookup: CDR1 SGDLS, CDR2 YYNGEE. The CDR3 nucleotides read TGTGCCAGCAGCGTACCTTCCGCCGGGGGACAGAACCAAGAGACCCAGTACTTC. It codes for CASSVPSAGGQNQETQYF. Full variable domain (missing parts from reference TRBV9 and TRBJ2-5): DSGVTQTPKHLITATGQRVTLRCSPRSGDLSVYWYQQSLDQGLQFLIQYYNGEERAKGNILERFSAQQFPDLHSELNLSSLELGDSALYFCASSVPSAGGQNQETQYFGPGTRLLVL.

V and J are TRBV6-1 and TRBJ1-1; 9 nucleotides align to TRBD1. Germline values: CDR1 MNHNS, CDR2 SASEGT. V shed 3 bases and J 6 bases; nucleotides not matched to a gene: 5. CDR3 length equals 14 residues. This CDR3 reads CASSDGQGWAEAFF. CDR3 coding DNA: TGTGCCAGCAGTGACGGACAGGGGTGGGCTGAAGCTTTCTTT.

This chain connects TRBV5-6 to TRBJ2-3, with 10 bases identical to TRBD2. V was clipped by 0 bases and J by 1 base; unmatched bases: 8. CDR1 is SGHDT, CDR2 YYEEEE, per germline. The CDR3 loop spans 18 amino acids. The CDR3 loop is CASSLAASGGQGTDTQYF. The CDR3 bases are TGTGCCAGCAGCTTGGCGGCTAGCGGGGGCCAAGGCACAGATACGCAGTATTTT.

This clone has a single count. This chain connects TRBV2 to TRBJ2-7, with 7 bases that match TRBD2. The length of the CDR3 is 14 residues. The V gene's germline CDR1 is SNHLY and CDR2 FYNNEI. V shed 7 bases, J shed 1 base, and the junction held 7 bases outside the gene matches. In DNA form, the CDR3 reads TGTGCCAGCATAACGGGAGGCCTATCCTACGAGCAGTACTTC. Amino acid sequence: CASITGGLSYEQYF.

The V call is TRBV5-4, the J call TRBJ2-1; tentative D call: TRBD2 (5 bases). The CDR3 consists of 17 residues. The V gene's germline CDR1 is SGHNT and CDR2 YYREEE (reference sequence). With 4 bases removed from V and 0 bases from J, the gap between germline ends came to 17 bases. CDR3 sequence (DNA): TGTGCCAGCAGCGGTCCTGAGGGTCCAAGCTCCTACAATGAGCAGTTCTTC. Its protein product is CASSGPEGPSSYNEQFF. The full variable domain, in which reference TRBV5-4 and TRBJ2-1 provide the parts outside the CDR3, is ETGVTQSPTHLIKTRGQQVTLRCSSQSGHNTVSWYQQALGQGPQFIFQYYREEENGRGNFPPRFSGLQFPNYSSELNVNALELDDSALYLCASSGPEGPSSYNEQFFGPGTRLTVL.

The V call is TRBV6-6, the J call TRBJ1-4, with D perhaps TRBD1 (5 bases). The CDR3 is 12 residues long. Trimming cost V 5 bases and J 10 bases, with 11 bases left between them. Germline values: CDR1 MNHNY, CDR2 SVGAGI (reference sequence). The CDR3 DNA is TGTGCCAGCAGTCCGTGGGGGGGAAAACTGTTTTTT. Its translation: CASSPWGGKLFF.

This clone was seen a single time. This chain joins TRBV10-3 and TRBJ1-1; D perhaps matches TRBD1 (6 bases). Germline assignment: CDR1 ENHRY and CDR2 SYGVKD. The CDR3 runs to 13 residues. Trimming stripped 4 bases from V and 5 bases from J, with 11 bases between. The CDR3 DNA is TGTGCCATCAGTGCACAGAGGGGGACTGAAGCTTTCTTT. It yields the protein CAISAQRGTEAFF.

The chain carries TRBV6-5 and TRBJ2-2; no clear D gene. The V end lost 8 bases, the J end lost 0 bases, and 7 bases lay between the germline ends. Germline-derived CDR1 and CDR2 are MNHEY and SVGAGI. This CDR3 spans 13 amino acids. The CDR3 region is CASALTNTGELFF. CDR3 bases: TGTGCCAGCGCACTTACGAACACCGGGGAGCTGTTTTTT.

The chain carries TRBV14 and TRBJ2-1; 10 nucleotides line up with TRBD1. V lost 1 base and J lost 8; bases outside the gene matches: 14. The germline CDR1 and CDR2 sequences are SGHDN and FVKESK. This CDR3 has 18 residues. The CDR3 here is CASSQGTGGRKVLYEQFF. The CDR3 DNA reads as TGTGCCAGCAGCCAAGGGACAGGGGGTCGTAAGGTTCTCTATGAGCAGTTCTTC. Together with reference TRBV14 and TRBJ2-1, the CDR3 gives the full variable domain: EAGVTQFPSHSVIEKGQTVTLRCDPISGHDNLYWYRRVMGKEIKFLLHFVKESKQDESGMPNNRFLAERTGGTYSTLKVQPAELEDSGVYFCASSQGTGGRKVLYEQFFGPGTRLTVL.

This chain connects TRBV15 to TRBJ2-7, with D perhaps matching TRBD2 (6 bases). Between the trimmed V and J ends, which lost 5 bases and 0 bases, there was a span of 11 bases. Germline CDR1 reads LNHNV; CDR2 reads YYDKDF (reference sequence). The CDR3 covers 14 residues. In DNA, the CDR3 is TGTGCCACCAGCGGGGACTCGAGCTCCTACGAGCAGTACTTC. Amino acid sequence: CATSGDSSSYEQYF.

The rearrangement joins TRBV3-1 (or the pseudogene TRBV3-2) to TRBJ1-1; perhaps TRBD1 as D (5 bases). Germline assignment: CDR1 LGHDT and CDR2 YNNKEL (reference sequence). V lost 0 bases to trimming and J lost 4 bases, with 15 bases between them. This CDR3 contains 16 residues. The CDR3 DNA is TGTGCCAGCAGCCAAGATTACGGGGGTGGAGGCACTGAAGCTTTCTTT. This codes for CASSQDYGGGGTEAFF.

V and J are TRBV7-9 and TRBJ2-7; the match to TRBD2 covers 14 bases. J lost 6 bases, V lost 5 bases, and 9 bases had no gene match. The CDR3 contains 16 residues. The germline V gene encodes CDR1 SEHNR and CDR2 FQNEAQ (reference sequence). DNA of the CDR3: TGTGCCAGCAGCCTTGGGACTAGCGGGAGAGTAACCGAGCAGTACTTC. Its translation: CASSLGTSGRVTEQYF.

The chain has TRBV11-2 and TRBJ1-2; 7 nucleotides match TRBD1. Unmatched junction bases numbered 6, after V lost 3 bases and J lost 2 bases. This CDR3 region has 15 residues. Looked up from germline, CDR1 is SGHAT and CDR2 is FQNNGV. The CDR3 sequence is CASSFTMTGNYGYTF. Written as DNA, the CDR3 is TGTGCCAGCAGCTTTACAATGACAGGGAACTATGGCTACACCTTC.

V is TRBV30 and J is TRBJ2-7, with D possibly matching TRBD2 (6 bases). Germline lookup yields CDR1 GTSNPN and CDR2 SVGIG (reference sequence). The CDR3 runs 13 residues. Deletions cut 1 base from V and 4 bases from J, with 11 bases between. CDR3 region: CAWSGLGGYEQYF. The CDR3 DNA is TGTGCCTGGAGTGGCTTGGGGGGATACGAGCAGTACTTC.

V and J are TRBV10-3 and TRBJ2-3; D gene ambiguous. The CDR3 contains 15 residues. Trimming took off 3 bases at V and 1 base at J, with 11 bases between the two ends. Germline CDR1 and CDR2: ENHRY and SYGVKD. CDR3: CAISDISVGTDTQYF. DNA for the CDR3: TGTGCCATCAGTGATATATCGGTAGGCACAGATACGCAGTATTTT.

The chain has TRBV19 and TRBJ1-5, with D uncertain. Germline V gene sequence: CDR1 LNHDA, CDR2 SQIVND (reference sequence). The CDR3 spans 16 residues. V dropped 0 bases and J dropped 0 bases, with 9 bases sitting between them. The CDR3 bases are TGTGCCAGTAGTATAGATTTGACATTTAGCAATCAGCCCCAGCATTTT. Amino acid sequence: CASSIDLTFSNQPQHF.

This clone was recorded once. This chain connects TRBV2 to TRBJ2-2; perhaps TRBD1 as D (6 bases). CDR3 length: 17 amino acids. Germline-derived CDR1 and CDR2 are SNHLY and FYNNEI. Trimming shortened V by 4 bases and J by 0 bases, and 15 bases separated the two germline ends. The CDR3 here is CASSVWAQGTNTGELFF. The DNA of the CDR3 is TGTGCCAGCAGTGTATGGGCGCAGGGGACGAACACCGGGGAGCTGTTTTTT. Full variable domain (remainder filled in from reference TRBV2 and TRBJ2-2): EPEVTQTPSHQVTQMGQEVILRCVPISNHLYFYWYRQILGQKVEFLVSFYNNEISEKSEIFDDQFSVERPDGSNFTLKIRSTKLEDSAMYFCASSVWAQGTNTGELFFGEGSRLTVL.

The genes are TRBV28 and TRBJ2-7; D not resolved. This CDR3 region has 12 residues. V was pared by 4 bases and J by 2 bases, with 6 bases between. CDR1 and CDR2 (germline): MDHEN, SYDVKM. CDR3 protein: CASSWQTYEQYF. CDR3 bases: TGTGCCAGCAGTTGGCAGACCTACGAGCAGTACTTC.

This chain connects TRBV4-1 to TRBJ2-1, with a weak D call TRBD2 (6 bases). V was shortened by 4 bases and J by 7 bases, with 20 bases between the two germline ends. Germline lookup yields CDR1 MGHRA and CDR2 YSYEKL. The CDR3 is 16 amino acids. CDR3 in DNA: TGCGCCAGCAGCCCATTCGGGGGAGGCCCTGGGAATGAGCAGTTCTTC. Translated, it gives CASSPFGGGPGNEQFF.

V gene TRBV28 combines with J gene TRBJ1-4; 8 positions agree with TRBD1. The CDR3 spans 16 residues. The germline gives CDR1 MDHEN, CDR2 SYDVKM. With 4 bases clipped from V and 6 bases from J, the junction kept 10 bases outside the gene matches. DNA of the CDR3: TGTGCCAGCAGTTCCGCCCCCGGGACAGGCTATGAAAAACTGTTTTTT. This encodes CASSSAPGTGYEKLFF.

CDR3 nucleotides: TGTGCCAGCACCAGAGACAGGGGAGGCTCCTACGAGCAGTACTTC. Amino acids: CASTRDRGGSYEQYF. The J gene is TRBJ2-7, the V gene TRBV2; 8 nucleotides match TRBD1. V gave up 7 bases and J gave up 0 bases; unmatched junction bases: 8. The CDR3 runs 15 residues. Germline-derived CDR1 and CDR2 are SNHLY and FYNNEI.

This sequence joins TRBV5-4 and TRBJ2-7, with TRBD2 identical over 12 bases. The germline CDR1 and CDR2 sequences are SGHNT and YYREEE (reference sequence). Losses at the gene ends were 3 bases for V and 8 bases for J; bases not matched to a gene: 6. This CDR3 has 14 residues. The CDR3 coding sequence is TGTGCCAGCAGCTCGAGACTAGCGGGAGAGCAGCAGTACTTC. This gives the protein CASSSRLAGEQQYF.

CDR3 in DNA: TGTGCCAGCAGCCAGGAGGGGCTCGGAGGAAACACCATATATTTT. Its translation: CASSQEGLGGNTIYF. This chain uses TRBV5-5 with TRBJ1-3; D may be TRBD1 (5 bases). This CDR3 is 15 amino acids long. V dropped 4 bases and J dropped 4 bases, with 15 bases sitting between them. Germline CDR1 reads SGHKS; CDR2 reads YYEKEE (reference sequence).

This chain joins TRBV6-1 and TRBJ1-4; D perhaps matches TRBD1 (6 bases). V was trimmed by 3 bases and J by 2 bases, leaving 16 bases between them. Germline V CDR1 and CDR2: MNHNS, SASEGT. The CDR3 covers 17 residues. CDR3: CASSDLGGAGTNEKLFF. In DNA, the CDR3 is TGTGCCAGCAGTGACCTGGGGGGGGCCGGTACTAATGAAAAACTGTTTTTT.

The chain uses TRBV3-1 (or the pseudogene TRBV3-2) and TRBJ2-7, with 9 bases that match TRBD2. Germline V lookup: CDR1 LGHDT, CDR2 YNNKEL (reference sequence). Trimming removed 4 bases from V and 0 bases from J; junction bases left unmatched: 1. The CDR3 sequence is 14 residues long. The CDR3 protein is CASSPGLASYEQYF. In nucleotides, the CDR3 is TGTGCCAGCAGCCCGGGACTAGCCTCCTACGAGCAGTACTTC.

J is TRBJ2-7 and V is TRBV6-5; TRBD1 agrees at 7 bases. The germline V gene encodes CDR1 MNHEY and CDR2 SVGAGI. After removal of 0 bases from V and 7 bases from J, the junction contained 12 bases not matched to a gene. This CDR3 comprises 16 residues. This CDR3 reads CASSYSPTGMDGEQYF. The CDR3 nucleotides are TGTGCCAGCAGTTACTCCCCGACAGGGATGGACGGGGAGCAGTACTTC.

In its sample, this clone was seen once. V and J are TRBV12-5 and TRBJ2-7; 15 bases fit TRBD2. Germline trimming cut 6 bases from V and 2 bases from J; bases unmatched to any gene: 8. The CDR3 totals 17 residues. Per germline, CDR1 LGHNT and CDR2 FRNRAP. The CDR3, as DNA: TGTGCTAGTGGGCAAGGACTAGCGGGAGGGACACCCTACGAGCAGTACTTC. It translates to CASGQGLAGGTPYEQYF. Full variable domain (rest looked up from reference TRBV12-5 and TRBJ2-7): DARVTQTPRHKVTEMGQEVTMRCQPILGHNTVFWYRQTMMQGLELLAYFRNRAPLDDSGMPKDRFSAEMPDATLATLKIQPSEPRDSAVYFCASGQGLAGGTPYEQYFGPGTRLTVT.